Following are 12 T cell receptor beta chains from one sample sequenced in a study of control samples from healthy donors and cancer patients. Produced via immunoSEQ multiplex PCR; TCRdb's table is partial and in-frame only. The data hold about 180,000 clones, with around nine tenths observed a single time. The sample taken for sequencing was blood. All receptors derive from a man aged 30 to 45 in good health.

As DNA, the CDR3 is TGTGCCAGCAGCCAGGCTAGCGGATCGAACACAGATACGCAGTATTTT. Protein sequence: CASSQASGSNTDTQYF. The V and J genes are TRBV4-2 and TRBJ2-3; 7 bases align to TRBD2. There are 16 residues in the CDR3. J was trimmed by 2 bases and V by 3 bases; bases with no gene match: 8. CDR1 LGHNA and CDR2 YNFKEQ come from the germline V gene.

V and J are TRBV4-1 and TRBJ2-1; D possibly corresponds to TRBD1 (6 bases). Trimming shortened V by 1 base and J by 4 bases, and 11 bases separated the two germline ends. Germline CDR1 reads MGHRA; CDR2 reads YSYEKL. The CDR3 runs 15 residues. For the CDR3, the DNA is TGCGCCAGCAGCCAAGTACAGGGCCCGTACAATGAGCAGTTCTTC. It yields the protein CASSQVQGPYNEQFF.

The J gene is TRBJ1-5, the V gene TRBV4-1; 8 nucleotides line up with TRBD1. After removal of 0 bases from V and 13 bases from J, the junction contained 11 bases not matched to a gene. This CDR3 comprises 15 residues. CDR1 is MGHRA, CDR2 YSYEKL, per germline. Here the CDR3 DNA reads TGCGCCAGCAGCCAAGATCCCAGGGGGCGGGTAACACAGCATTTT. Protein sequence: CASSQDPRGRVTQHF.

The gene calls are TRBV4-1 and TRBJ1-1, with no clear D. V was cut by 0 bases and J by 2 bases, with 7 bases left in between. Germline V gene lookup returns CDR1 MGHRA and CDR2 YSYEKL. The CDR3 is made up of 14 amino acids. CDR3 in amino acids: CASSQEEGNTEAFF. Here the CDR3 DNA reads TGCGCCAGCAGCCAAGAGGAGGGTAACACTGAAGCTTTCTTT.

This rearrangement joins TRBV21-1 to TRBJ1-5; the table's D call TRBD1 went unverified against the DNA. TRBV21-1 is labeled a pseudogene. The CDR3 spans 15 residues. In DNA form, the CDR3 reads TGTGCCAGCAGGCTCATGGGCAGATTTAAACAGCCCCAGCATTTT. Translated, it gives CASRLMGRFKQPQHF.

The genes are TRBV27 and TRBJ1-5; no reliable D call. The CDR3 extends over 14 amino acids. V lost 6 bases and J 0 bases, leaving 9 bases between the germline ends. Germline loops: CDR1 MNHEY, CDR2 SMNVEV (reference sequence). The CDR3 nucleotides read TGTGCCAGCAGCCTCATCTATAGCAATCAGCCCCAGCATTTT. As protein: CASSLIYSNQPQHF.

The gene calls are TRBV7-8 and TRBJ2-7, with D unclear. Trimming removed 6 bases at V and 4 bases at J, with 4 bases between. Germline assignment: CDR1 SGHVS and CDR2 FQNEAQ. This CDR3 has 10 amino acids. As DNA, the CDR3 is TGTGCCAGCAGTCCATACGAGCAGTACTTC. Protein product: CASSPYEQYF.

The V call is TRBV6-5, the J call TRBJ2-7; D is unresolved. Germline CDR1 MNHEY, CDR2 SVGAGI. The V gene lost 0 bases and the J gene lost 5 bases, with 14 bases spanning the gap. This CDR3 spans 15 amino acids. CDR3 DNA sequence: TGTGCCAGCAGTTACTCTGGCGTAGGGCGCAACGAGCAGTACTTC. Its protein is CASSYSGVGRNEQYF.

The chain is built from TRBV3-1 (or the pseudogene TRBV3-2) and TRBJ1-3; D is perhaps TRBD1 (6 bases). The CDR3 runs to 17 residues. V was pared by 1 base and J by 0 bases, with 13 bases between. Germline CDR1 LGHDT, CDR2 YNNKEL (reference sequence). The CDR3 DNA reads TGTGCCAGCAGCCAAGGTGGCAGGACAGACTCTGGAAACACCATATATTTT. It codes for CASSQGGRTDSGNTIYF.

The chain links TRBV9 to TRBJ2-2, with TRBD2 matching over 9 bases. The length of the CDR3 is 15 residues. The V gene end was trimmed by 5 bases and the J gene end by 3 bases; junction bases not matched to a gene: 5. Germline V lookup: CDR1 SGDLS, CDR2 YYNGEE. CDR3 sequence reads: CASRRGGPDTGELFF. CDR3 in DNA: TGTGCCAGCAGGCGGGGGGGGCCGGACACCGGGGAGCTGTTTTTT. Filled out from reference TRBV9 and TRBJ2-2, the complete variable domain reads DSGVTQTPKHLITATGQRVTLRCSPRSGDLSVYWYQQSLDQGLQFLIQYYNGEERAKGNILERFSAQQFPDLHSELNLSSLELGDSALYFCASRRGGPDTGELFFGEGSRLTVL.

The chain carries TRBV7-9 and TRBJ1-5; 11 bases are shared with TRBD1. The CDR3 loop spans 18 amino acids. Germline loops: CDR1 SEHNR, CDR2 FQNEAQ (reference sequence). The J segment lost 6 bases and the V segment lost 1 base, leaving 11 bases of the junction unmatched. This chain's CDR3 is CASSLGEGGQGVRQPQHF. CDR3 coding DNA: TGTGCCAGCAGCTTAGGGGAAGGGGGACAGGGGGTTCGTCAGCCCCAGCATTTT.

As for this clone: The sample carries other DNA sequences with the same CDR3. The V and J genes are TRBV12-3 or TRBV12-4 and TRBJ1-4; no clear D. The CDR3 is 11 residues long. Trimming removed 2 bases from V and 7 bases from J, with 2 bases in between. CDR3: CASSLSEKLFF. Written as DNA, the CDR3 is TGTGCCAGCAGTTTAAGTGAAAAACTGTTTTTT.